Following are 15 T cell receptor beta chains from one sample sequenced in a study of blood T cell repertoires in COVID-19. Clones were sequenced by immunoSEQ multiplex PCR, and TCRdb holds only the in-frame ones, with some missing. The sample includes 250,000 to 300,000 clones, nearly 90% of them seen just once. Sequencing was carried out using PBMCs or T cells enriched from blood (not recorded which). All receptors derive from a woman in her fifties or sixties who had recovered from COVID-19.

The chain couples TRBV5-1 to TRBJ2-3; 10 bases agree with TRBD2. CDR1 is SGHRS, CDR2 YFSETQ, per germline. Trimming removed 4 bases from V and 2 bases from J; junction bases left unmatched: 4. This CDR3 comprises 15 residues. The CDR3 DNA reads TGCGCCAGCAGCGTTAGCGGGGGGCCCACAGATACGCAGTATTTT. Its translation: CASSVSGGPTDTQYF. The full variable domain, with the rest looked up from reference TRBV5-1 and TRBJ2-3, is KAGVTQTPRYLIKTRGQQVTLSCSPISGHRSVSWYQQTPGQGLQFLFEYFSETQRNKGNFPGRFSGRQFSNSRSEMNVSTLELGDSALYLCASSVSGGPTDTQYFGPGTRLTVL.

This clone was seen just once. The genes are TRBV2 and TRBJ2-3, with D maybe TRBD2 (5 bases). The ends were cut back, 7 bases at V and 5 bases at J, with 16 bases in the middle. The CDR3 covers 14 residues. Germline CDR1 reads SNHLY; CDR2 reads FYNNEI. CDR3 sequence: CASKVERGRDTQYF. The CDR3 DNA is TGTGCCAGCAAAGTCGAGCGCGGGCGAGATACGCAGTATTTT.

The CDR3 bases are TGTGCCAGCAAACGGGGCACTGAAGCTTTCTTT. Translation gives CASKRGTEAFF. The chain carries TRBV28 and TRBJ1-1; D not certain. Deletions cut 7 bases from V and 4 bases from J, with 7 bases between. This CDR3 has 11 amino acids. From germline, CDR1 is MDHEN and CDR2 SYDVKM. The full variable domain, its missing parts supplied by reference TRBV28 and TRBJ1-1, is DVKVTQSSRYLVKRTGEKVFLECVQDMDHENMFWYRQDPGLGLRLIYFSYDVKMKEKGDIPEGYSVSREKKERFSLILESASTNQTSMYLCASKRGTEAFFGQGTRLTVV.

The chain recombines TRBV12-3 or TRBV12-4 with TRBJ1-2; D remains ambiguous. CDR3 length equals 13 residues. Trimming took 2 bases from V and 6 from J, leaving 10 bases between them. CDR3 amino acids: CASSLRLDDGYTF. CDR3 in DNA: TGTGCCAGCAGTTTAAGACTAGATGATGGCTACACCTTC.

This sequence joins TRBV10-3 and TRBJ1-5, with D perhaps TRBD1 (5 bases). In germline, CDR1 is ENHRY, CDR2 SYGVKD. This CDR3 region has 14 residues. V was shortened by 6 bases and J by 4 bases, with 13 bases between the two germline ends. The CDR3 DNA is TGTGCCATCAGCCGAAGGGCAGGGAATCAGCCCCAGCATTTT. Translated, it gives CAISRRAGNQPQHF.

The chain joins TRBV10-1 to TRBJ2-7; D may be TRBD1 (5 bases). The germline V gene encodes CDR1 WNHNN and CDR2 SYGVQD (reference sequence). There are 12 residues in the CDR3. V lost 6 bases and J lost 4, with 10 bases in between. The CDR3 reads CASSSDSYEQYF. The CDR3 nucleotides read TGCGCCAGCAGCTCCGACAGTTACGAGCAGTACTTC.

CDR3 sequence reads: CASSLRSEQYF. CDR3 coding DNA: TGTGCCAGCAGTTTGAGGTCCGAGCAGTACTTC. This sequence joins TRBV12-3 or TRBV12-4 and TRBJ2-7, with D uncertain. Trimming left V 3 bases short and J 6 bases short, with 6 bases between. The CDR3 is 11 amino acids.

V gene TRBV7-9 combines with J gene TRBJ1-6; D not resolved. Deletions cut 5 bases from V and 0 bases from J, with 8 bases between. Germline CDR1 and CDR2: SEHNR and FQNEAQ (reference sequence). The CDR3 runs to 15 residues. CDR3 in DNA: TGTGCCAGCAGCCCCTTCAGCTCCTATAATTCACCCCTCCACTTT. This codes for CASSPFSSYNSPLHF.

The chain is built from TRBV5-6 and TRBJ2-2; tentatively, D is TRBD1 (6 bases). Germline V gene sequence: CDR1 SGHDT, CDR2 YYEEEE. The CDR3 is made up of 16 amino acids. V was cut by 1 base and J by 6 bases, with 16 bases left in between. CDR3 residues: CASSLRGRGFAGELFF. DNA of the CDR3: TGTGCCAGCAGCTTGAGGGGGAGAGGGTTTGCCGGGGAGCTGTTTTTT.

The gene calls are TRBV11-2 and TRBJ2-1; no clear D gene. V shed 5 bases and J shed 9 bases, with 11 bases lying between them. Per germline, CDR1 SGHAT and CDR2 FQNNGV. The CDR3 runs 12 residues. CDR3 sequence (DNA): TGTGCCAGCAGCCACCAGAACCCTGAGCAGTTCTTC. It yields the protein CASSHQNPEQFF.

This clone was seen more than once but under ten times. CDR3 residues: CASSPLGRDTQYF. In DNA, the CDR3 is TGCGCCAGCAGCCCCCTAGGGAGAGATACGCAGTATTTT. The V and J genes are TRBV5-1 and TRBJ2-3, with D maybe TRBD2 (5 bases). The V end was cut by 4 bases, the J end by 5 bases, with 11 bases between. This CDR3 has 13 residues. CDR1 SGHRS and CDR2 YFSETQ come from the germline V gene. Supplemented by reference TRBV5-1 and TRBJ2-3, the full variable domain reads KAGVTQTPRYLIKTRGQQVTLSCSPISGHRSVSWYQQTPGQGLQFLFEYFSETQRNKGNFPGRFSGRQFSNSRSEMNVSTLELGDSALYLCASSPLGRDTQYFGPGTRLTVL.

A few counts support this clone. The rearrangement links TRBV28 to TRBJ1-4; 8 bases are a match to TRBD1. V was clipped by 5 bases and J by 7 bases; unmatched bases: 3. The CDR3 loop spans 13 amino acids. The germline gives CDR1 MDHEN, CDR2 SYDVKM. The CDR3 DNA reads as TGTGCCAGCAGTCTTGACAGGGGTGAAAAACTGTTTTTT. The encoded protein is CASSLDRGEKLFF. Complete variable domain (other parts from reference TRBV28 and TRBJ1-4): DVKVTQSSRYLVKRTGEKVFLECVQDMDHENMFWYRQDPGLGLRLIYFSYDVKMKEKGDIPEGYSVSREKKERFSLILESASTNQTSMYLCASSLDRGEKLFFGSGTQLSVL.

Only one count was recorded for this clone. The genes are TRBV24-1 and TRBJ2-2; TRBD2 is a possible D gene (6 bases). This CDR3 has 17 amino acids. Germline V CDR1 and CDR2: KGHDR, SFDVKD. Trimming removed 2 bases from V and 0 bases from J, with 12 bases in between. CDR3 region: CATSDSAGSSNTGELFF. In DNA, the CDR3 is TGTGCCACCAGTGATTCTGCGGGGTCGTCGAACACCGGGGAGCTGTTTTTT.

V usage is TRBV5-1 and J usage is TRBJ2-1; TRBD1 might be the D (6 bases). Looked up from germline, CDR1 is SGHRS and CDR2 is YFSETQ. This CDR3 is 16 amino acids long. Trimming stripped 1 base from V and 1 base from J, with 12 bases between. CDR3 bases: TGCGCCAGCAGCTTGCTGGCAGGGGCTTCCTACAATGAGCAGTTCTTC. Its protein is CASSLLAGASYNEQFF. The full variable domain, rest sourced from reference TRBV5-1 and TRBJ2-1, is KAGVTQTPRYLIKTRGQQVTLSCSPISGHRSVSWYQQTPGQGLQFLFEYFSETQRNKGNFPGRFSGRQFSNSRSEMNVSTLELGDSALYLCASSLLAGASYNEQFFGPGTRLTVL.

The chain has TRBV2 and TRBJ2-7; possible D gene TRBD2, 5 bases. The CDR3 is 15 amino acids. Trimming left V 6 bases short and J 0 bases short, with 15 bases between. Germline V gene data show CDR1 as SNHLY and CDR2 as FYNNEI. The CDR3: CASSERGYLSYEQYF. The CDR3 bases are TGTGCCAGCAGCGAACGAGGGTACCTCTCCTACGAGCAGTACTTC. Looking up the rest from reference TRBV2 and TRBJ2-7 gives the full variable domain: EPEVTQTPSHQVTQMGQEVILRCVPISNHLYFYWYRQILGQKVEFLVSFYNNEISEKSEIFDDQFSVERPDGSNFTLKIRSTKLEDSAMYFCASSERGYLSYEQYFGPGTRLTVT.